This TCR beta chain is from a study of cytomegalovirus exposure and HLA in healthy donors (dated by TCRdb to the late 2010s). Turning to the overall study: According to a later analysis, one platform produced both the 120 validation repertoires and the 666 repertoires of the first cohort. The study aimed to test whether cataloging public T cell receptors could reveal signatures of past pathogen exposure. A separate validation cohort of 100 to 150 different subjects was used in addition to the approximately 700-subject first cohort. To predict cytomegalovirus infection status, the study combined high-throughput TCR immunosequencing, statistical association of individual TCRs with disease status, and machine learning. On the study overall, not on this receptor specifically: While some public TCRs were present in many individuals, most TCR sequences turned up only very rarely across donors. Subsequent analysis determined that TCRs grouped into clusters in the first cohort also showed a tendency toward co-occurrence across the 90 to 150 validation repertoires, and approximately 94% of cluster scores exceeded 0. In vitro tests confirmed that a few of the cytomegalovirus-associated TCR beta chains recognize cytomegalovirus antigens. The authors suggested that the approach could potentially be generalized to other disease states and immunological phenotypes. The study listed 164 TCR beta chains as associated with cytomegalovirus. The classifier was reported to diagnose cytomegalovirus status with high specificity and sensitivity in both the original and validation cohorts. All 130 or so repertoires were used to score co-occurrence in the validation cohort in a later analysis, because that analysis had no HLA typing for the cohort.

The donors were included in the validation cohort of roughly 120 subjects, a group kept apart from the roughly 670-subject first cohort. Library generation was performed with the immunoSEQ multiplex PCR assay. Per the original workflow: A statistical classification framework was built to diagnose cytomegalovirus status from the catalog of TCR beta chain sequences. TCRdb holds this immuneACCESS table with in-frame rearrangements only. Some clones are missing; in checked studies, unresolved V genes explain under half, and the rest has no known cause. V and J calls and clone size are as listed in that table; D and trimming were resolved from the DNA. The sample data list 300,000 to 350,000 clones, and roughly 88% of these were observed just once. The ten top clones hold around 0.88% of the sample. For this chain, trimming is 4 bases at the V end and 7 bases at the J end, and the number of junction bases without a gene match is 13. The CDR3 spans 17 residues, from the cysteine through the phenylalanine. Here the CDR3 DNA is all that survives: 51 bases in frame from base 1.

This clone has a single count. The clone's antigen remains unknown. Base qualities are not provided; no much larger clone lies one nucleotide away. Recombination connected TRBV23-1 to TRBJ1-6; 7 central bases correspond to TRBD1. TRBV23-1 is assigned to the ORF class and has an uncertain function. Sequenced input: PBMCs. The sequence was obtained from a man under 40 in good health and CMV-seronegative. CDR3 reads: CASSRPGTGTDNSPLHF. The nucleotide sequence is TGCGCCAGCAGTCGCCCCGGTACCGGGACAGACAATTCACCCCTCCACTTT.